This T cell receptor (beta chain) was documented in a study of radiotherapy plus CTLA-4 blockade in lung cancer. Study-wide points: Blood TCR clones of tumor origin expanded after radiotherapy plus ipilimumab.

This clone was seen a single time. The target antigen is unknown. Ipilimumab CTLA-4 blockade and focal radiation were given to patients with chemo-refractory metastatic non-small-cell lung cancer. Libraries were prepared by immunoSEQ multiplex PCR; TCRdb keeps only in-frame clonotypes and omits some of them. This sample has about 120,000 clones, with more than 80% found just once. CDR1 and CDR2 from the germline V gene are SGHRS and YFSETQ. This CDR3 is built from 13 residues. The V end was cut by 5 bases, the J end by 5 bases, with 10 bases between. The sequencing here drew on peripheral blood, taken from a patient treated with radiotherapy plus ipilimumab. This sequence originates from a human donor with non-small cell lung cancer that progressed on radiotherapy plus ipilimumab. The J gene is TRBJ2-2, the V gene TRBV5-1; a weak D match, TRBD1 (5 bases). The CDR3 protein is CASSRQKTGELFF. DNA for the CDR3: TGCGCCAGCAGTAGACAGAAGACCGGGGAGCTGTTTTTT.